The 5 T cell receptor beta chains below all came from one sample that was sequenced in a study of blood T cell repertoires in COVID-19. The data were produced by immunoSEQ multiplex PCR, yet TCRdb's version contains in-frame clones alone and is incomplete. The sample contains around 320,000 clones, approximately 89% of which appear only once. Sequenced input: PBMCs or T cells enriched from blood (not recorded which). These receptors originate from a woman in her 50s who had been exposed to COVID-19.

This clone has more than one count but fewer than ten. J is TRBJ2-2 and V is TRBV11-2; 9 bases line up with TRBD2. The ends lost 5 bases at V and 2 bases at J; junction bases unmatched: 9. This CDR3 is 17 amino acids long. Germline CDR1 reads SGHAT; CDR2 reads FQNNGV. The CDR3 DNA reads as TGTGCCAGCAGCCGCATGAGCGGGGGGTCCAACACCGGGGAGCTGTTTTTT. It translates to CASSRMSGGSNTGELFF.

This chain uses TRBV28 with TRBJ2-1; TRBD1 agrees at 8 bases. Germline CDR1 reads MDHEN; CDR2 reads SYDVKM. The V segment lost 8 bases and the J segment 4 bases; nucleotides outside the gene matches: 7. This CDR3 has 14 amino acids. The CDR3 spells CASSGDRRYNEQFF. The CDR3 DNA follows: TGTGCCAGCTCTGGGGACAGGAGATACAATGAGCAGTTCTTC.

This clone was observed a single time. The genes are TRBV2 and TRBJ1-2, with 8 bases matching TRBD1. The CDR3 has 14 residues. Germline CDR1 and CDR2: SNHLY and FYNNEI. J was trimmed by 4 bases and V by 6 bases; bases with no gene match: 7. This chain's CDR3 is CASSPSDRAYGYTF. The CDR3 nucleotides read TGTGCCAGCAGCCCCTCGGACAGGGCCTATGGCTACACCTTC.

The chain carries TRBV2 and TRBJ2-1, with a tentative D call TRBD1 (6 bases). This CDR3 region has 15 residues. Germline CDR1 is SNHLY and CDR2 is FYNNEI. The V end lost 1 base, the J end lost 3 bases, and 10 bases lay between the germline ends. CDR3 region: CASSEVRTDYNEQFF. In DNA form, the CDR3 reads TGTGCCAGCAGTGAAGTTAGGACAGACTACAATGAGCAGTTCTTC.

Concerning this clone: Other nucleotide sequences in the sample specify the same CDR3. J is TRBJ2-7 and V is TRBV7-9, with D possibly TRBD1 on 6 matching bases. The germline V gene encodes CDR1 SEHNR and CDR2 FQNEAQ (reference sequence). The CDR3 spans 15 residues. Trimming shortened V by 3 bases and J by 4 bases, and 16 bases separated the two germline ends. The CDR3 spells CASSLASGTTYEQYF. The CDR3 DNA is TGTGCCAGCAGCTTGGCCTCCGGGACAACATACGAGCAGTACTTC.